This T cell receptor (beta chain) derives from a study of early T cells in non-severe SARS-CoV-2 infection. Overall study context: With bulk RNA from unsorted whole blood as input, sequencing yielded unpaired chains. Findings of the study overall: VDJdb matches were skewed toward anti-spike CD8 T cell responses.

Unique molecular identifiers were added to individual cDNA molecules. TCRdb used MiXCR to reprocess the 5' RACE reads, holding one entry per CDR3 protein. The sample yields approximately 29,000 distinct CDR3 sequences, 6% to 7% seen once. Trimming took off 0 bases at V and 9 bases at J, with 18 bases between the two ends. CDR1 is MNHNS and CDR2 is SASEGT in the germline V gene. This CDR3 region has 15 residues. This clonotype occurred many times. Its antigen is unidentified. The gene calls are TRBV6-1 and TRBJ2-7; no clear D. This sequence was found in an adult who was a healthcare worker with PCR-confirmed SARS-CoV-2 infection or an uninfected control (not recorded which). The sequenced material came from whole blood. CDR3 amino acids: CASSEAPTALRVQYF. The CDR3 DNA follows: TGTGCCAGCAGTGAAGCGCCCACAGCACTACGAGTGCAGTACTTC.